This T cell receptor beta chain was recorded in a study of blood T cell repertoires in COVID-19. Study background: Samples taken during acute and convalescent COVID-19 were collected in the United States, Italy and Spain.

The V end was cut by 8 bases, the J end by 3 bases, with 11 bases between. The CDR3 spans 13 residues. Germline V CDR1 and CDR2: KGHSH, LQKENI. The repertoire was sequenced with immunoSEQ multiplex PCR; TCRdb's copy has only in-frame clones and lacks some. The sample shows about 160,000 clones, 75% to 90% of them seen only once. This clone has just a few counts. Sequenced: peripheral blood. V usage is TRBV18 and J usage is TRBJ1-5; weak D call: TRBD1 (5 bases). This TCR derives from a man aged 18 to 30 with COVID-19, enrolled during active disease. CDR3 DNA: TGTGCCAGCCATCAGGGTGTCAATCAGCCCCAGCATTTT. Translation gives CASHQGVNQPQHF.